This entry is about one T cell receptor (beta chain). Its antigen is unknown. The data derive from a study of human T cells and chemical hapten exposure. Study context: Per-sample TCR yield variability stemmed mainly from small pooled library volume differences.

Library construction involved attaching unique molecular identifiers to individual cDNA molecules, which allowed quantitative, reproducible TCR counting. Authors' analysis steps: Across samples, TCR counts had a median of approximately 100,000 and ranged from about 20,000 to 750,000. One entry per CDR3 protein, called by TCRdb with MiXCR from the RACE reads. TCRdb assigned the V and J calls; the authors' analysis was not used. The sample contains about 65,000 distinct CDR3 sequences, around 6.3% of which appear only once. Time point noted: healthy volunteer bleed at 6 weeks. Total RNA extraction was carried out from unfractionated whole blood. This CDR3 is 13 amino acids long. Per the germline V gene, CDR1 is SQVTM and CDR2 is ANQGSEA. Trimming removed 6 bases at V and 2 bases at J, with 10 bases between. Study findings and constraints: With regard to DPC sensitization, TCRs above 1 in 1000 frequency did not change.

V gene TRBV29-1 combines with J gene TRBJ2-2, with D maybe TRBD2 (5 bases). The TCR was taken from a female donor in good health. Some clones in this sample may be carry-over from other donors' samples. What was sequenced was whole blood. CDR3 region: CSVRTVNTGELFF. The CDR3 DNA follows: TGCAGCGTGAGGACTGTTAACACCGGGGAGCTGTTTTTT.